The T cell receptor beta chain described here comes from a study of T cell repertoires in cytomegalovirus infection. At the level of the study: Carrying CMV and the relevant HLA type showed in public TCR beta signatures.

Study-level points and caveats: Using cumulative public TCR beta family frequency, the authors identified those who carried CMV together with the relevant HLA. HLA-C-restricted CMV clonotypes gave the most frequent clonotype in two of eight donors.

This clonotype has a count of ten or more. The antigen is undetermined. The ends lost 6 bases at V and 0 bases at J; junction bases unmatched: 8. The CDR3 consists of 16 residues. Germline assignment: CDR1 SGHTA and CDR2 FQGNSA. TCRdb reprocessed the reads with MiXCR, giving one entry per CDR3 protein. The table includes some 440,000 distinct CDR3 sequences, about a third detected once. The TCR sequence derives from a human donor in good health (CMV status not recorded). Some clones in this sample may be carry-over from other donors' samples. Sequencing was done on a sample of PBMCs. The chain carries TRBV7-2 and TRBJ2-1, with TRBD2 identical over 7 bases. This chain's CDR3 is CASRGREGSSYNEQFF. CDR3 DNA sequence: TGTGCCAGCAGGGGCAGGGAGGGAAGCTCCTACAATGAGCAGTTCTTC.